The sequence of this T cell receptor beta chain was determined in a study of control samples from healthy donors and cancer patients. Profiling relied on immunoSEQ multiplex PCR, and the TCRdb table lists in-frame clones only, not all of them. The sample carries over 85,000 clones, 85% to 90% recorded once. Trimming stripped 0 bases from V and 4 bases from J, with 15 bases between. The CDR3 consists of 16 residues. Germline assignment: CDR1 MNHEY and CDR2 SVGAGI. This TCR derives from a woman aged 45-59 years with colorectal cancer. Input material: PBMCs. This chain links TRBV6-5 with TRBJ1-2; tentative D call: TRBD1 (6 bases). CDR3 amino acids: CASSYSPQGFGYGYTF. CDR3 coding DNA: TGTGCCAGCAGTTACTCTCCTCAGGGGTTCGGCTATGGCTACACCTTC.